Below, 8 T cell receptor beta chains from the same sample are listed, as sequenced in a study of blood T cell repertoires in COVID-19. Clones were read by immunoSEQ multiplex PCR, and TCRdb kept only the in-frame ones, dropping some. The sample gives approximately 350,000 clones, around 92% of which show up once; approximately 3% is in the top ten. The sample was peripheral blood. The receptor set was obtained from a woman aged 25 to 39 with COVID-19, enrolled during active disease.

This chain uses TRBV27 with TRBJ2-1; D possibly corresponds to TRBD1 (6 bases). The ends were cut back, 8 bases at V and 5 bases at J, with 16 bases in the middle. CDR1 and CDR2 from the germline V gene are MNHEY and SMNVEV (reference sequence). CDR3 length: 14 residues. CDR3 in DNA: TGTGCCAGCCACTTATGGGGGCCGGACAATGAGCAGTTCTTC. Its translation is CASHLWGPDNEQFF.

This chain joins TRBV28 and TRBJ1-1; 8 nucleotides match TRBD1. With 1 base clipped from V and 7 bases from J, the junction kept 2 bases outside the gene matches. The CDR3 loop spans 13 amino acids. Germline V gene data show CDR1 as MDHEN and CDR2 as SYDVKM. Written as DNA, the CDR3 is TGTGCCAGCAGTTTATACAGGGGGGGTGAAGCTTTCTTT. Its protein is CASSLYRGGEAFF. The whole variable domain, remainder taken from reference TRBV28 and TRBJ1-1, is DVKVTQSSRYLVKRTGEKVFLECVQDMDHENMFWYRQDPGLGLRLIYFSYDVKMKEKGDIPEGYSVSREKKERFSLILESASTNQTSMYLCASSLYRGGEAFFGQGTRLTVV.

DNA for the CDR3: TGTGCCAGCAGCTACATGGGACAGGGTTACACAGATACGCAGTATTTT. This gives the protein CASSYMGQGYTDTQYF. The rearrangement uses TRBV5-8 and TRBJ2-3; 9 nucleotides match TRBD1. V lost 3 bases, J lost 2 bases, and 7 bases stayed unmatched. CDR3 size: 16 residues. CDR1 SGHTS and CDR2 YDEGEE come from the germline V gene.

CDR3 residues: CASSSGGARTEAFF. CDR3 in DNA: TGTGCCAGCAGCTCGGGAGGGGCCCGCACTGAAGCTTTCTTT. This chain links TRBV11-2 with TRBJ1-1, with D perhaps TRBD1 (5 bases). This CDR3 spans 14 amino acids. Trimming shortened V by 4 bases and J by 4 bases, and 13 bases separated the two germline ends. Germline values: CDR1 SGHAT, CDR2 FQNNGV.

J is TRBJ1-2 and V is TRBV18; a weak D match, TRBD1 (5 bases). Trimming took 5 bases from V and 4 from J, leaving 11 bases between them. The length of the CDR3 is 13 residues. Germline V gene lookup returns CDR1 KGHSH and CDR2 LQKENI. CDR3 DNA sequence: TGTGCCAGCTCATTTGGGGGGAGCTATGGCTACACCTTC. Translating it yields CASSFGGSYGYTF.

V usage is TRBV2 and J usage is TRBJ2-7; TRBD1 matches at 8 bases. The V gene end was trimmed by 10 bases and the J gene end by 6 bases; junction bases not matched to a gene: 8. The CDR3 loop spans 12 amino acids. The V gene's germline CDR1 is SNHLY and CDR2 FYNNEI. The DNA of the CDR3 is TGTGCCACCCAGACAGGGGTCGGCGAGCAGTACGTC. Protein product: CATQTGVGEQYV.

In its sample, this clone was seen once. The gene calls are TRBV4-2 and TRBJ2-1; perhaps TRBD2 as D (5 bases). The CDR3 has 15 amino acids. The V gene's germline CDR1 is LGHNA and CDR2 YNFKEQ. The V and J ends lost 1 base and 4 bases respectively, with 11 bases between them. The CDR3 coding sequence is TGTGCCAGCAGCCAAGGGCGGGTAGGTTACAATGAGCAGTTCTTC. Translated: CASSQGRVGYNEQFF.

The V call is TRBV7-6, the J call TRBJ2-2, with TRBD1 matching over 8 bases. The CDR3 loop spans 16 amino acids. Germline V CDR1 and CDR2: SGHVS, FNYEAQ. V shed 4 bases, J shed 5 bases, and the junction held 9 bases outside the gene matches. CDR3 bases: TGTGCCAGCAGCTCGGAGCAGGGGGCAGGGACCGGGGAGCTGTTTTTT. Its translation is CASSSEQGAGTGELFF.